The 26 T cell receptor beta chains in this list originate from one sample, sequenced in a study of blood T cells in healthy people across ages. Primed by a sample-barcoded 5' primer and a J-beta primer mix, a second PCR proceeded for roughly 6 to 12 cycles. TCRdb passed the 5' RACE reads through MiXCR, listing each CDR3 protein once. This sample yields 1.5 million to 2 million distinct CDR3 sequences, of which about two fifths are seen a single time; 23% belongs to the top ten. Sample: blood. The receptors originated from a human donor in good health.

This chain links TRBV7-9 with TRBJ1-2; 7 bases align to TRBD1. The length of the CDR3 is 15 residues. Germline V gene sequence: CDR1 SEHNR, CDR2 FQNEAQ (reference sequence). Germline trimming cut 3 bases from V and 5 bases from J; bases unmatched to any gene: 9. The CDR3: CASSLEGAAYYGYTF. The CDR3 bases are TGTGCCAGCAGCTTGGAGGGGGCAGCTTATTATGGCTACACCTTC.

The rearrangement joins TRBV10-3 to TRBJ2-3, with D unresolved. The CDR3 contains 13 residues. Germline CDR1 reads ENHRY; CDR2 reads SYGVKD. Trimming left V 2 bases short and J 2 bases short, with 5 bases between. CDR3 bases: TGTGCCATCAGTGAGACGGCCACAGATACGCAGTATTTT. Protein: CAISETATDTQYF.

V and J are TRBV7-9 and TRBJ2-1; 10 bases are shared with TRBD2. The CDR3 contains 18 residues. Germline CDR1 is SEHNR and CDR2 is FQNEAQ (reference sequence). With V trimmed by 5 bases and J by 7 bases, 17 bases remained unmatched. CDR3 DNA sequence: TGTGCCAGCAGCACGCGAATTCTAGCGGGGGCAACTTCAAATGAGCAGTTCTTC. Protein: CASSTRILAGATSNEQFF.

The chain has TRBV20-1 and TRBJ2-5; D may correspond to TRBD1 or TRBD2 (6 bases each). Trimming left V 7 bases short and J 7 bases short, with 13 bases between. Per germline, CDR1 DFQATT and CDR2 SNEGSKA (reference sequence). The CDR3 contains 11 residues. In nucleotides, the CDR3 is TGCAGTGGAGGGGGGTTTGGGACCCAGTACTTC. As protein: CSGGGFGTQYF.

This clonotype appeared a few times. CDR3 loop: CASSRGDEGNEKLFF. The CDR3 DNA reads TGCGCCAGCAGCCGAGGGGATGAGGGAAATGAAAAACTGTTTTTT. V is TRBV5-1 and J is TRBJ1-4, with a tentative D call TRBD1 (5 bases). The CDR3 consists of 15 residues. Trimming pared 4 bases from V and 5 bases from J, leaving 15 bases between. Germline V gene lookup returns CDR1 SGHRS and CDR2 YFSETQ.

This clonotype appeared once. The V and J genes are TRBV10-3 and TRBJ2-7, with D unresolved. Germline CDR1 reads ENHRY; CDR2 reads SYGVKD. The CDR3 consists of 15 residues. With 3 bases removed from V and 0 bases from J, the gap between germline ends came to 12 bases. DNA for the CDR3: TGTGCCATCAGTGACGACAAGGAGAGCTCCTACGAGCAGTACTTC. As protein: CAISDDKESSYEQYF.

This clonotype turned up a few times. The V gene is TRBV4-3, the J gene TRBJ2-5; D perhaps matches TRBD2 (6 bases). Trimming removed 0 bases at V and 4 bases at J, with 12 bases between. Germline values: CDR1 LGHNA, CDR2 YSLEER. The CDR3 covers 15 residues. Written as DNA, the CDR3 is TGCGCCAGCAGCCAAGATCCAGGGCGGGGAGAGACCCAGTACTTC. It specifies CASSQDPGRGETQYF.

The rearrangement joins TRBV30 to TRBJ1-4, with 10 nucleotides matching TRBD1. The CDR3 totals 15 residues. Trimming took 4 bases from V and 7 from J; bases not matched to a gene: 9. Germline V CDR1 and CDR2: GTSNPN, SVGIG (reference sequence). DNA for the CDR3: TGTGCCTGGAACCCTGGACAGGGGGGACCTGAAAAACTGTTTTTT. This gives the protein CAWNPGQGGPEKLFF.

This clonotype was counted a few times. CDR3 bases: TGTGCCAGCAGCTCCCGGCCAGGAACACCCCTCCACTTT. This codes for CASSSRPGTPLHF. This chain links TRBV5-5 with TRBJ1-6; D unclear. CDR1 and CDR2 (germline): SGHKS, YYEKEE (reference sequence). This CDR3 has 13 amino acids. Trimming shortened V by 3 bases and J by 11 bases, and 12 bases separated the two germline ends.

CDR3 coding DNA: TGTGCCAGCAGCACCCGCAGACTAGCGGGGGGGCAAGATACGCAGTATTTT. This gives the protein CASSTRRLAGGQDTQYF. This sequence joins TRBV9 and TRBJ2-3; 14 bases map to TRBD2. The CDR3 runs 17 residues. Looked up from germline, CDR1 is SGDLS and CDR2 is YYNGEE. V shed 4 bases and J 5 bases; nucleotides not matched to a gene: 9.

This clonotype has only a few counts. The chain is built from TRBV7-2 and TRBJ2-1; D assignment may be TRBD1 or TRBD2 (5 bases each). The germline V gene encodes CDR1 SGHTA and CDR2 FQGNSA. V lost 5 bases and J lost 8, with 19 bases in between. The CDR3 is made up of 15 amino acids. The CDR3 region is CASSPYGTPSDEQFF. The CDR3 bases are TGTGCCAGCAGCCCTTATGGGACGCCGAGCGATGAGCAGTTCTTC.

To note about this clonotype: Relative to the germline gene, one junction end is altered; a read error may explain this. J is TRBJ2-3 and V is TRBV7-7; 11 nucleotides agree with TRBD2. This CDR3 contains 17 residues. Germline loops: CDR1 SSHAT, CDR2 FNYEAQ (reference sequence). Written as DNA, the CDR3 is TGTGCTAGCAGCCCAGCAGGACTAGCGGGCATGGCAGATACGCAGTATTTT. Encoded protein: CASSPAGLAGMADTQYF.

V usage is TRBV7-9 and J usage is TRBJ1-2; 7 bases align to TRBD1. In germline, CDR1 is SEHNR, CDR2 FQNEAQ (reference sequence). The length of the CDR3 is 17 residues. V lost 1 base to trimming and J lost 1 base; unmatched junction nucleotides: 9. CDR3 amino acids: CASSLGQGDPFNYGYTF. DNA of the CDR3: TGTGCCAGCAGCTTAGGACAGGGAGACCCATTTAACTATGGCTACACCTTC.

This clonotype occurred a few times. The CDR3 loop reads CSARDDYRNEQFF. In nucleotides, the CDR3 is TGCAGTGCTAGAGATGACTACCGAAATGAGCAGTTCTTC. The genes are TRBV20-1 and TRBJ2-1; the D gene is possibly TRBD2 (5 bases). The CDR3 extends over 13 amino acids. Germline CDR1 is DFQATT and CDR2 is SNEGSKA (reference sequence). V was cut by 0 bases and J by 7 bases, with 10 bases left in between.

This clonotype was observed a few times. A junction end diverges from the germline sequence, so it may reflect a read error. V gene TRBV11-2 combines with J gene TRBJ1-1; D is ambiguous. This CDR3 has 17 residues. Germline values: CDR1 SGHAT, CDR2 FQNNGV. The CDR3 sequence is CASGFSGLVRPETEAFF. CDR3 DNA: TGTGCCAGCGGCTTCAGTGGACTAGTCAGACCTGAAACTGAAGCTTTCTTT. Complete variable domain (other parts from reference TRBV11-2 and TRBJ1-1): EAGVAQSPRYKIIEKRQSVAFWCNPISGHATLYWYQQILGQGPKLLIQFQNNGVVDDSQLPKDRFSAERLKGVDSTLKIQPAKLEDSAVYLCASGFSGLVRPETEAFFGQGTRLTVV.

This clonotype came up a few times. This chain uses TRBV29-1 with TRBJ2-5, with 9 bases matching TRBD2. Germline lookup yields CDR1 SQVTM and CDR2 ANQGSEA. The CDR3 consists of 15 residues. V lost 5 bases to trimming and J lost 0 bases; unmatched junction nucleotides: 7. The CDR3 coding sequence is TGCAGCGTTTTGGGGCTAGCGGGGTACCAAGAGACCCAGTACTTC. Protein sequence: CSVLGLAGYQETQYF.

This clonotype occurred a few times. V usage is TRBV15 and J usage is TRBJ2-7, with 13 positions matching TRBD2. Trimming cost V 3 bases and J 6 bases; bases outside gene matches: 8. The V gene's germline CDR1 is LNHNV and CDR2 YYDKDF (reference sequence). CDR3 length: 16 residues. CDR3 nucleotides: TGTGCCACCAGCAGCAGACTAGCGGGGGGAATCGGCGAGCAGTACTTC. Translating gives CATSSRLAGGIGEQYF.

Points on this clonotype: The junction departs from germline at one end; a sequencing error may be responsible. The rearrangement links TRBV19 to TRBJ2-3, with unresolved D. Looked up from germline, CDR1 is LNHDA and CDR2 is SQIVND (reference sequence). This CDR3 spans 15 amino acids. The CDR3 sequence is CTSSIGSTLGDTQYF. CDR3 nucleotides: TGTACCAGTAGTATAGGGTCGACTTTGGGGGATACGCAGTATTTT.

This clonotype was found many times. Written as DNA, the CDR3 is TGTGCCAGCAGTGAGGACAGCACCTACGAGCAGTACTTC. Amino acid sequence: CASSEDSTYEQYF. J is TRBJ2-7 and V is TRBV6-5; a weak D match, TRBD1 (6 bases). This CDR3 spans 13 amino acids. CDR1 is MNHEY and CDR2 is SVGAGI in the germline V gene. Trimming cost V 5 bases and J 2 bases, with 10 bases left between them.

A word on this clonotype: Given a much more abundant clone one base away, this may be a read error. This chain links TRBV4-2 with TRBJ2-5; D remains ambiguous. This CDR3 is 12 amino acids long. CDR1 and CDR2 from the germline V gene are LGHNA and YNFKEQ. V lost 2 bases to trimming and J lost 5 bases, with 6 bases between them. The CDR3: CASSQHRETQYF. CDR3 in DNA: TGTGCCAGCAGCCAACATCGGGAGACCCAGTACTTC.

The rearrangement uses TRBV12-3 or TRBV12-4 and TRBJ1-2; TRBD1 might be the D (6 bases). V lost 2 bases and J 5 bases, leaving 15 bases between the germline ends. The CDR3 totals 15 residues. The CDR3 protein is CASSLWGASAYGYTF. Here the CDR3 DNA reads TGTGCCAGCAGTTTATGGGGGGCTTCGGCTTATGGCTACACCTTC.

This clonotype appeared a few times. The gene calls are TRBV29-1 and TRBJ1-2, with 8 bases that match TRBD1. The CDR3 is 13 residues long. CDR1 is SQVTM, CDR2 ANQGSEA, per germline. Unmatched junction bases numbered 8, after V lost 7 bases and J lost 4 bases. The CDR3: CSGGQGSGYGYTF. CDR3 nucleotides: TGCAGCGGTGGACAGGGAAGTGGCTATGGCTACACCTTC.

There are many counts of this clonotype. This chain uses TRBV7-2 with TRBJ2-3; D may be TRBD1 (5 bases). CDR3 length equals 14 residues. Germline loops: CDR1 SGHTA, CDR2 FQGNSA. Trimming stripped 5 bases from V and 2 bases from J, with 11 bases between. CDR3 bases: TGTGCCAGCAGCACTTACAGGAACACAGATACGCAGTATTTT. It translates to CASSTYRNTDTQYF. The full variable domain, in which reference TRBV7-2 and TRBJ2-3 provide the parts outside the CDR3, is GAGVSQSPSNKVTEKGKDVELRCDPISGHTALYWYRQSLGQGLEFLIYFQGNSAPDKSGLPSDRFSAERTGGSVSTLTIQRTQQEDSAVYLCASSTYRNTDTQYFGPGTRLTVL.

V is TRBV7-2 and J is TRBJ2-5; perhaps TRBD1 as D (6 bases). From germline, CDR1 is SGHTA and CDR2 FQGNSA. This CDR3 contains 14 residues. V was cut by 1 base and J by 11 bases, with 17 bases left in between. CDR3 residues: CASSLDRVSWEQYF. The CDR3 bases are TGTGCCAGCAGCTTAGACAGGGTATCCTGGGAGCAGTACTTC.

This clonotype came up a few times. The CDR3 sequence is CASGLLPYGYTF. In nucleotides, the CDR3 is TGTGCTAGTGGTTTGCTCCCTTATGGCTACACCTTC. This chain joins TRBV12-5 and TRBJ1-2; unclear D gene. The CDR3 has 12 amino acids. V was cut by 2 bases and J by 5 bases, with 6 bases left in between. CDR1 and CDR2 (germline): LGHNT, FRNRAP. Full variable domain (remainder filled in from reference TRBV12-5 and TRBJ1-2): DARVTQTPRHKVTEMGQEVTMRCQPILGHNTVFWYRQTMMQGLELLAYFRNRAPLDDSGMPKDRFSAEMPDATLATLKIQPSEPRDSAVYFCASGLLPYGYTFGSGTRLTVV.

The V and J genes are TRBV29-1 and TRBJ2-3; 8 bases align to TRBD1. In germline, CDR1 is SQVTM, CDR2 ANQGSEA. CDR3 size: 12 residues. With V trimmed by 7 bases and J by 4 bases, 4 bases remained unmatched. The CDR3 region is CSAGQGADTQYF. For the CDR3, the DNA is TGCAGCGCCGGACAGGGCGCAGATACGCAGTATTTT.